This record concerns one T cell receptor beta chain sequence. Its specificity is not known. Unexposed donor CD4+ T cells date from about 2011-2018, before the COVID-19 pandemic. After roughly ten days of culture, CD4+ T cells were isolated. PBMCs were plated at around 2 million per well in IL-2-containing medium. The entry originates in a study of CD4 T cells in relation to SARS-CoV-2 and coronaviruses. Study at large: Negative control cultures got HIV-1 Nef peptides or no peptide. Whole-study results and caveats: The cross-reactivity analysis covered only spike protein, not other viral proteins.

Using immunoSEQ multiplex PCR, the repertoire was profiled, and TCRdb retains in-frame clones only, with some absent. The sample holds 20,000 to 25,000 clones, 74% seen once. In germline, CDR1 is SGHRS, CDR2 YFSETQ. Trimming shortened V by 0 bases and J by 1 base, and 13 bases separated the two germline ends. CDR3 size: 16 residues. The sequence derives from a human donor in good health. The chain carries TRBV5-1 and TRBJ1-2; D might be TRBD1 (5 bases). Sequencing used CD4+ T cells from PBMCs, cultured in vitro. CDR3 region: CASSLGPGASNYGYTF. In DNA, the CDR3 is TGCGCCAGCAGCTTGGGTCCCGGGGCCAGTAACTATGGCTACACCTTC.